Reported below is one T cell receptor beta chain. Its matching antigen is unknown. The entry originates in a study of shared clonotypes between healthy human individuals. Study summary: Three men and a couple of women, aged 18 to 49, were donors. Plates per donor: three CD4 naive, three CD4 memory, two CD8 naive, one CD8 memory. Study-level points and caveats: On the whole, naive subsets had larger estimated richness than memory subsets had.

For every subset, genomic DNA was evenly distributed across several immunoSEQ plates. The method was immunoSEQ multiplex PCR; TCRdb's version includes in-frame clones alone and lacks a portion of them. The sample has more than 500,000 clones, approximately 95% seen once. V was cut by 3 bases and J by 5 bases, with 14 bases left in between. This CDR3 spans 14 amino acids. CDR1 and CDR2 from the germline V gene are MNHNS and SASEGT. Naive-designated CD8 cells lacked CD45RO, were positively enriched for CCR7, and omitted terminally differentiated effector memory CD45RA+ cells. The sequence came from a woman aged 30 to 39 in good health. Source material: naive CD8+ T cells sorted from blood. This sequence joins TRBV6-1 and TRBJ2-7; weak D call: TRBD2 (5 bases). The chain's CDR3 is CASSDLRAEDEQYF. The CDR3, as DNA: TGTGCCAGCAGTGACTTGCGGGCCGAGGACGAGCAGTACTTC.